The next 17 T cell receptor beta chains were all read from a single sample in a study of shared clonotypes between healthy human individuals. Assay used: immunoSEQ multiplex PCR; TCRdb lists only in-frame clones, some missing. The sample yields 950,000 to 1,200,000 clones, approximately 77% seen once. The sequencing sample was made of memory CD4+ T cells from PBMCs. Subset defined: CD45RA-negative fraction. The receptors come from a young man in good health. Some clones in this sample may be carry-over from other donors' samples.

The chain uses TRBV7-3 and TRBJ2-6; possible D gene TRBD2, 5 bases. The V end lost 0 bases, the J end lost 15 bases, and 18 bases lay between the germline ends. Germline lookup yields CDR1 SGHTA and CDR2 FQGTGA. The CDR3 runs to 15 residues. The CDR3 loop is CASSLTQVQAGGLTF. For the CDR3, the DNA is TGTGCCAGCAGCTTAACGCAGGTGCAGGCTGGAGGCCTGACTTTC.

Regarding this clone: Sequence at one end of the junction differs from germline and may be a read error. The chain couples TRBV30 to TRBJ2-1; no reliable D call. CDR3 length equals 13 residues. Germline V gene data show CDR1 as GTSNPN and CDR2 as SVGIG (reference sequence). The CDR3 nucleotides read TGTGCCTGGGAGAACGCAGTTTACAATGGGCAGTTCTTC. Its translation: CAWENAVYNGQFF.

This clone was detected a few times. The chain uses TRBV9 and TRBJ2-3; maybe TRBD2 (5 bases). Germline-derived CDR1 and CDR2 are SGDLS and YYNGEE. Trimming left V 1 base short and J 5 bases short, with 11 bases between. The CDR3 extends over 14 amino acids. The CDR3 region has the DNA TGTGCCAGCAGCGTATCACCGAGGGAAGATACGCAGTATTTT. It translates to CASSVSPREDTQYF.

This clone was found a few times. The rearrangement joins TRBV11-2 to TRBJ2-2, with 8 bases aligning to TRBD2. V shed 2 bases, J shed 0 bases, and the junction held 8 bases outside the gene matches. CDR3 length equals 18 residues. Germline assignment: CDR1 SGHAT and CDR2 FQNNGV. In DNA, the CDR3 is TGTGCCAGCAGCTTATCCCCCTGGACTAGCCCGAACACCGGGGAGCTGTTTTTT. It encodes CASSLSPWTSPNTGELFF.

The rearrangement joins TRBV20-1 to TRBJ2-3, with no clear D. The germline V and J ends were trimmed by 6 bases and 4 bases, with 5 bases remaining between them. This CDR3 is 10 amino acids long. CDR1 DFQATT and CDR2 SNEGSKA come from the germline V gene (reference sequence). This CDR3 reads CSAHADTQYF. The CDR3 DNA follows: TGCAGTGCGCACGCAGATACGCAGTATTTT.

This clone was seen more than once but under ten times. This chain joins TRBV5-4 and TRBJ2-3, with D maybe TRBD2 (7 bases). Trimming took off 0 bases at V and 5 bases at J, with 16 bases between the two ends. The CDR3 is 16 residues long. CDR1 is SGHNT, CDR2 YYREEE, per germline (reference sequence). CDR3 residues: CASSLGGAGAGDTQYF. The CDR3 DNA reads as TGTGCCAGCAGCTTGGGAGGGGCGGGGGCCGGAGATACGCAGTATTTT. Using reference TRBV5-4 and TRBJ2-3 for the parts outside the CDR3, the full variable domain is ETGVTQSPTHLIKTRGQQVTLRCSSQSGHNTVSWYQQALGQGPQFIFQYYREEENGRGNFPPRFSGLQFPNYSSELNVNALELDDSALYLCASSLGGAGAGDTQYFGPGTRLTVL.

The J gene is TRBJ1-1, the V gene TRBV29-1; 7 nucleotides agree with TRBD1. J lost 0 bases, V lost 4 bases, and 8 bases had no gene match. Germline lookup yields CDR1 SQVTM and CDR2 ANQGSEA. This CDR3 has 15 amino acids. The CDR3 sequence is CSVGPGQRLNTEAFF. The CDR3 coding sequence is TGCAGCGTTGGACCGGGACAGAGACTGAACACTGAAGCTTTCTTT.

V usage is TRBV19 and J usage is TRBJ2-4, with D possibly being TRBD2 (6 bases). Germline V gives CDR1 LNHDA, CDR2 SQIVND (reference sequence). The ends were cut back, 3 bases at V and 0 bases at J, with 15 bases in the middle. This CDR3 has 17 amino acids. CDR3 loop: CASSIDGSGGAKNIQYF. DNA for the CDR3: TGTGCCAGTAGTATTGACGGGAGTGGGGGAGCCAAAAACATTCAGTACTTC.

The table lists this clone with a count of one. This chain links TRBV28 with TRBJ1-5; D is perhaps TRBD1 (6 bases). The ends were cut back, 6 bases at V and 4 bases at J, with 13 bases in the middle. The CDR3 is 14 residues long. Germline CDR1 MDHEN, CDR2 SYDVKM. CDR3 amino acids: CASRGGGPNQPQHF. In DNA, the CDR3 is TGTGCCAGCAGGGGAGGGGGGCCAAATCAGCCCCAGCATTTT.

The chain is built from TRBV10-3 and TRBJ2-2; TRBD1 matches at 7 bases. The CDR3 spans 16 residues. Trimming cost V 0 bases and J 7 bases; bases outside gene matches: 8. The V gene's germline CDR1 is ENHRY and CDR2 SYGVKD. The CDR3 DNA reads TGTGCCATCAGTGAGTCCCGACAGGGCAGGGTCGGGGAGCTGTTTTTT. It specifies CAISESRQGRVGELFF.

This clone was seen a single time. This sequence joins TRBV2 and TRBJ1-2, with D possibly matching TRBD1 (5 bases). The CDR3 spans 16 residues. Germline assignment: CDR1 SNHLY and CDR2 FYNNEI. Trimming pared 7 bases from V and 4 bases from J, leaving 22 bases between. Written as DNA, the CDR3 is TGTGCCAGCATTCCCCCATCGGCAGGGCTGTTCTATGGCTACACCTTC. Translating it yields CASIPPSAGLFYGYTF.

This chain joins TRBV28 and TRBJ2-6, with a tentative D call TRBD2 (5 bases). CDR1 MDHEN and CDR2 SYDVKM come from the germline V gene. Trimming shortened V by 8 bases and J by 1 base, and 15 bases separated the two germline ends. This CDR3 spans 16 amino acids. The CDR3 DNA follows: TGTGCCAGCTCTTCAGCGGCTGCTTCTGGGGCCAACGTCCTGACTTTC. Translation: CASSSAAASGANVLTF.

This rearrangement joins TRBV19 to TRBJ1-5; no clear D gene. Germline values: CDR1 LNHDA, CDR2 SQIVND (reference sequence). This CDR3 spans 14 amino acids. V lost 6 bases to trimming and J lost 2 bases, with 11 bases between them. The CDR3 region has the DNA TGTGCCAGTAGCTCTTTGCAGGGCAATCAGCCCCAGCATTTT. Translation gives CASSSLQGNQPQHF.

The chain is built from TRBV27 and TRBJ2-6; 7 bases are a match to TRBD1. There are 16 residues in the CDR3. Germline V gene data show CDR1 as MNHEY and CDR2 as SMNVEV (reference sequence). J lost 2 bases, V lost 2 bases, and 3 bases had no gene match. This chain's CDR3 is CASSLETGAGANVLTF. CDR3 sequence (DNA): TGTGCCAGCAGTTTAGAAACAGGGGCTGGGGCCAACGTCCTGACTTTC.

This clone was counted only a few times. This chain joins TRBV7-3 and TRBJ2-5, with 10 nucleotides matching TRBD1. The CDR3 is made up of 16 amino acids. Trimming cost V 5 bases and J 4 bases; bases outside gene matches: 10. Germline V gives CDR1 SGHTA, CDR2 FQGTGA. CDR3 protein: CASSPHGTGDGETQYF. The CDR3 DNA sequence: TGTGCCAGCAGCCCCCACGGGACAGGGGATGGAGAGACCCAGTACTTC.

This clone was found a few times. The chain carries TRBV28 and TRBJ2-1, with D uncertain. V gave up 3 bases and J gave up 0 bases, with 12 bases separating them. The CDR3 runs 16 residues. CDR1 and CDR2 (germline): MDHEN, SYDVKM. CDR3 residues: CASSFIHPSSYNEQFF. The CDR3 nucleotides read TGTGCCAGCAGTTTCATACACCCGAGCTCCTACAATGAGCAGTTCTTC.

This chain connects TRBV5-1 to TRBJ2-1; 9 bases fit TRBD1. The CDR3 sequence is 17 residues long. Germline lookup yields CDR1 SGHRS and CDR2 YFSETQ. Trimming took 4 bases from V and 4 from J; bases not matched to a gene: 12. CDR3 nucleotide sequence: TGCGCCAGCAGCGCACTGACCGGGACAGGGATATACAATGAGCAGTTCTTC. It specifies CASSALTGTGIYNEQFF.